This T cell receptor beta chain is drawn from a study of T cells after yellow fever vaccination. The CDR3 has 12 amino acids. The germline CDR1 and CDR2 sequences are ENHRY and SYGVKD. The V end lost 4 bases, the J end lost 3 bases, and 7 bases lay between the germline ends. From the 5' RACE reads, TCRdb called clonotypes with MiXCR, one entry per CDR3 protein. Among fewer than 450,000 distinct CDR3 sequences, 11% were seen once, and the ten largest hold less than 20%. This sequence joins TRBV10-3 and TRBJ2-7; D is unclear. The material was PBMCs, obtained on the day of the first yellow fever vaccination. This TCR came from a man younger than 35 who received the YFV17D yellow fever vaccine. CDR3 nucleotide sequence: TGTGCCATCAGTGCCCAGATCTACGAGCAGTACTTC. It codes for CAISAQIYEQYF.